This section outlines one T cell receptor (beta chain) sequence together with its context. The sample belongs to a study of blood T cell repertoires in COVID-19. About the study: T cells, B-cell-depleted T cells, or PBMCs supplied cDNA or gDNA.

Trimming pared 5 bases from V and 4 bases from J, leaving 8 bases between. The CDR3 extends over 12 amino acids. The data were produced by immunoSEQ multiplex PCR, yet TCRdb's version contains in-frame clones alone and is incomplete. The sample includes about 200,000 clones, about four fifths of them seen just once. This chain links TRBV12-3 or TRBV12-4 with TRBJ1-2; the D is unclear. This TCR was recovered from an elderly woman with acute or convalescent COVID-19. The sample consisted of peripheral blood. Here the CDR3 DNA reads TGTGCCAGCAGTGCTGAGGGCTATGGCTACACCTTC. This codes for CASSAEGYGYTF.